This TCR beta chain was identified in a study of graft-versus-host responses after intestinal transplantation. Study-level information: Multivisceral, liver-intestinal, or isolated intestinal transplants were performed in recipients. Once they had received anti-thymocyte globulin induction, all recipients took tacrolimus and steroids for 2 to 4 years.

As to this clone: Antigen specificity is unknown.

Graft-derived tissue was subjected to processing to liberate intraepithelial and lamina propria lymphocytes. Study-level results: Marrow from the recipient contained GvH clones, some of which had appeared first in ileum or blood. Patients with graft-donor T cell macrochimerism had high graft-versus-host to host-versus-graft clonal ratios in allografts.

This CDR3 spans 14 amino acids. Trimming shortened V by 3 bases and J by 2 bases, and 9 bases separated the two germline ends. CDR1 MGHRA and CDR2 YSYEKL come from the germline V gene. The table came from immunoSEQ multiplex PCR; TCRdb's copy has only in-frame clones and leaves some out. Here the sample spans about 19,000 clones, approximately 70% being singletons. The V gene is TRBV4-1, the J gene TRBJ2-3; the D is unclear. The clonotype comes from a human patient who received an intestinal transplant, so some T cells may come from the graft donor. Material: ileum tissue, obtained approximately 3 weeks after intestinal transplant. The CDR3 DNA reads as TGCGCCAGCAGCCATCTACTTGACACAGATACGCAGTATTTT. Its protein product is CASSHLLDTDTQYF.